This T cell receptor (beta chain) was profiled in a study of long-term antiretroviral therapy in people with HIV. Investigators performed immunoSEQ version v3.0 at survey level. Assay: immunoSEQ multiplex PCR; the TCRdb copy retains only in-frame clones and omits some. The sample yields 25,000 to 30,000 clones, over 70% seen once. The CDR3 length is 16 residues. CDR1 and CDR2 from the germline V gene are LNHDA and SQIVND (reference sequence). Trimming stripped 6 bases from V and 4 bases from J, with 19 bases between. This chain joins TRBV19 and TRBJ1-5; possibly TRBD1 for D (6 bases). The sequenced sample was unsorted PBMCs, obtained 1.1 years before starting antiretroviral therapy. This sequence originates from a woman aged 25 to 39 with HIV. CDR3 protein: CASSFTTGTLNQPQHF. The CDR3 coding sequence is TGTGCCAGTAGCTTCACTACCGGGACACTTAATCAGCCCCAGCATTTT.